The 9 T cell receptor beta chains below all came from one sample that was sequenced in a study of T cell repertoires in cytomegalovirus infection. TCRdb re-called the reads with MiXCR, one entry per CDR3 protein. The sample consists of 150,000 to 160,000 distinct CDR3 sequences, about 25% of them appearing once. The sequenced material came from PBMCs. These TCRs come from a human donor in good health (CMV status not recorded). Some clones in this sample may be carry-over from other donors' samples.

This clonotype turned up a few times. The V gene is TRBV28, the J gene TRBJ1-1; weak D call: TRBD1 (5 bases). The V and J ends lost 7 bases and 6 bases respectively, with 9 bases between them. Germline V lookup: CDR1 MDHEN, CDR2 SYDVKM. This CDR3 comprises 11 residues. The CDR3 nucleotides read TGTGCCAGCACCCGGGGGGCTGAAGCTTTCTTT. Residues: CASTRGAEAFF.

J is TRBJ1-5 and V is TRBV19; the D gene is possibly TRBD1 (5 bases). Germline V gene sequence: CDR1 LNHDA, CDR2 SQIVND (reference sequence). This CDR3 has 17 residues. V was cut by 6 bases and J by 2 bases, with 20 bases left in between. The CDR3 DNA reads TGTGCCAGTAGGACCCAAGAAGGGGTCCCCCGCAATCAGCCCCAGCATTTT. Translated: CASRTQEGVPRNQPQHF.

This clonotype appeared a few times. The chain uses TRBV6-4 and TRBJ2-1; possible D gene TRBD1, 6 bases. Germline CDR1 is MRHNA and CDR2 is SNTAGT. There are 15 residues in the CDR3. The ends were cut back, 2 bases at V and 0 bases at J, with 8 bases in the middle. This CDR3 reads CASSDTGSSYNEQFF. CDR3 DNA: TGTGCCAGCAGTGACACAGGGAGCTCCTACAATGAGCAGTTCTTC.

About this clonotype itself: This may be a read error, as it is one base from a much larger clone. This CDR3 reads CASSLCGGTYNEQFF. The CDR3 DNA sequence: TGTGCCAGCAGCTTATGTGGGGGAACCTACAATGAGCAGTTCTTC. The rearrangement links TRBV7-3 to TRBJ2-1, with D possibly being TRBD1 or TRBD2 (5 bases each). V lost 2 bases, J lost 2 bases, and 10 bases lay in between. The CDR3 consists of 15 residues. CDR1 SGHTA and CDR2 FQGTGA come from the germline V gene. Full variable domain (outside the CDR3, taken from reference TRBV7-3 and TRBJ2-1): GAGVSQTPSNKVTEKGKYVELRCDPISGHTALYWYRQSLGQGPEFLIYFQGTGAADDSGLPNDRFFAVRPEGSVSTLKIQRTERGDSAVYLCASSLCGGTYNEQFFGPGTRLTVL.

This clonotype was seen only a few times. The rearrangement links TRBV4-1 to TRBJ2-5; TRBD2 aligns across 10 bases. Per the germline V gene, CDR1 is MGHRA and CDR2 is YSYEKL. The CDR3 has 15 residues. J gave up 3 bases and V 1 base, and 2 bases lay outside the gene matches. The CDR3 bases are TGCGCCAGCAGCCAAGGGACTAGCGGAAAAGAGACCCAGTACTTC. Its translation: CASSQGTSGKETQYF.

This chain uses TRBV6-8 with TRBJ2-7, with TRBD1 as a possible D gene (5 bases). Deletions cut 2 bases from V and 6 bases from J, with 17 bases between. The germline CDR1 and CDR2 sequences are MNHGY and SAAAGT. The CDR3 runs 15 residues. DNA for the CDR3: TGTGCCAGCAGTTACCTTCAGACAGTGACAGTCGAGCAGTACTTC. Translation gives CASSYLQTVTVEQYF.

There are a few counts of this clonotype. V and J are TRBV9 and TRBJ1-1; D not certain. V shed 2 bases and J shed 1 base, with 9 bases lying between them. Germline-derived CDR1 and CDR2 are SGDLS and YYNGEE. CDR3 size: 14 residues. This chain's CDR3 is CASSVGQQNTEAFF. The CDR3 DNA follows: TGTGCCAGCAGCGTCGGCCAGCAGAACACTGAAGCTTTCTTT.

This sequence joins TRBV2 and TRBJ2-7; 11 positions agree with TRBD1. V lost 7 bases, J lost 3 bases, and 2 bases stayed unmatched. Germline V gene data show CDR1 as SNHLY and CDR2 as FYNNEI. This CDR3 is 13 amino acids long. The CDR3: CASIGTGGYEQYF. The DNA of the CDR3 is TGTGCCAGCATTGGGACAGGGGGCTACGAGCAGTACTTC.

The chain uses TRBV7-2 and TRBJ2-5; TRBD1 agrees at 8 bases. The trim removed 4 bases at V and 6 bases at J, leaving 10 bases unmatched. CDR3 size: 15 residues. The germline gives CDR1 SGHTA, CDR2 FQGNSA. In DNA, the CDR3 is TGTGCCAGCAGCTCCAGGACAGGGAGGCTTAAGACCCAGTACTTC. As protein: CASSSRTGRLKTQYF. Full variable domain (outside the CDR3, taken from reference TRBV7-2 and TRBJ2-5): GAGVSQSPSNKVTEKGKDVELRCDPISGHTALYWYRQSLGQGLEFLIYFQGNSAPDKSGLPSDRFSAERTGGSVSTLTIQRTQQEDSAVYLCASSSRTGRLKTQYFGPGTRLLVL.